The subject of this entry is one T cell receptor beta chain. Repertoires were generated with immunoSEQ multiplex PCR, while TCRdb's copy carries only in-frame clones and drops some. Of 180,000 or so clones in the sample, roughly four fifths are singletons; the top ten hold about 11%. The sample is drawn from a study of blood T cell repertoires in COVID-19. Study summary: Samples taken during acute and convalescent COVID-19 were collected in the United States, Italy and Spain. Nucleic acid was either cDNA or gDNA, and it came from T cells, B-cell-depleted T cells, or PBMCs.

Material for sequencing was peripheral blood. This receptor was obtained from a woman in her forties with COVID-19, enrolled during active disease.

CDR3 protein: CASSLRDRGTEAFF. CDR3 coding DNA: TGCGCCAGCAGCTTGAGAGACAGGGGAACTGAAGCTTTCTTT. The chain couples TRBV5-1 to TRBJ1-1; 8 bases line up with TRBD1. Germline loops: CDR1 SGHRS, CDR2 YFSETQ. V was pared by 1 base and J by 5 bases, with 4 bases of the junction left unmatched. The CDR3 runs 14 residues.